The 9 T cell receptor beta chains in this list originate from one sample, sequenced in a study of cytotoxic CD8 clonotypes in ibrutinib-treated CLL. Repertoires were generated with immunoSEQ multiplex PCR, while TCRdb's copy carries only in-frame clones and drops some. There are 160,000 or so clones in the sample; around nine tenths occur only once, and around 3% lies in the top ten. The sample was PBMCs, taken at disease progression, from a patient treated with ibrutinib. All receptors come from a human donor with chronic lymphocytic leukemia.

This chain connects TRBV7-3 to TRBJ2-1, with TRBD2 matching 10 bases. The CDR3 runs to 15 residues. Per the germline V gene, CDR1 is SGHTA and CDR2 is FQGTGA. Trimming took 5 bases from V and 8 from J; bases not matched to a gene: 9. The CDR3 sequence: CASSPSGSSFDEQFF. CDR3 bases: TGTGCCAGCAGCCCTAGCGGGAGTAGCTTCGATGAGCAGTTCTTC.

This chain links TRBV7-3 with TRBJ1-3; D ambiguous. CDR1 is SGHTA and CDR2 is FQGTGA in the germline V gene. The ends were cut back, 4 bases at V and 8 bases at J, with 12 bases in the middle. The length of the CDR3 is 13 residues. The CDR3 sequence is CASSSTLVDTIYF. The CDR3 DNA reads TGTGCCAGCAGCTCGACCCTTGTTGACACCATATATTTT.

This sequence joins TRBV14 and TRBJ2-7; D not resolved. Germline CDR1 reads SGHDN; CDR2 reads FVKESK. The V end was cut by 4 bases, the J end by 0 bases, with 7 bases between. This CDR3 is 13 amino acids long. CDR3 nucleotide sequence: TGTGCCAGCAGCCCAACCCACTCCTACGAGCAGTACTTC. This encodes CASSPTHSYEQYF. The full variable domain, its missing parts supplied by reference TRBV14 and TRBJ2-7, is EAGVTQFPSHSVIEKGQTVTLRCDPISGHDNLYWYRRVMGKEIKFLLHFVKESKQDESGMPNNRFLAERTGGTYSTLKVQPAELEDSGVYFCASSPTHSYEQYFGPGTRLTVT.

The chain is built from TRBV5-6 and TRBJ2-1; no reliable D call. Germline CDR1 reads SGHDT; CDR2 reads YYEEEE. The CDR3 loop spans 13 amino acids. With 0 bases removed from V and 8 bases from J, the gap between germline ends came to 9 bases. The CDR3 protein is CASSLGRNDEQFF. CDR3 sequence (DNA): TGTGCCAGCAGCTTGGGTAGGAACGATGAGCAGTTCTTC.

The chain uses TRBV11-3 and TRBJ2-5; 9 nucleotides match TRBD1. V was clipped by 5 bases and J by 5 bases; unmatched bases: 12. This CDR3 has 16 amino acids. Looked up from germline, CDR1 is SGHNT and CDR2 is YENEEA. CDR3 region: CASSPGTGRGGETQYF. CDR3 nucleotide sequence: TGTGCCAGCAGCCCGGGGACAGGGAGGGGCGGGGAGACCCAGTACTTC.

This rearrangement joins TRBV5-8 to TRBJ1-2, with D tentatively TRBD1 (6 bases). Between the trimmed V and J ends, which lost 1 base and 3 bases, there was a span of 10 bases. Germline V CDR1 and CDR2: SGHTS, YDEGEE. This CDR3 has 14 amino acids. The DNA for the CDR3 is TGTGCCAGCAGCTTGAACAGGGCGTACTATGGCTACACCTTC. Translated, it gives CASSLNRAYYGYTF.

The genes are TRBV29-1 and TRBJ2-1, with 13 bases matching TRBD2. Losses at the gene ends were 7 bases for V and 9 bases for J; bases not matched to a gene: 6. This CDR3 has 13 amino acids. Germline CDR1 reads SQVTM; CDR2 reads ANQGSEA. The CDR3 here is CSALTSGRTEQFF. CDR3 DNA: TGCAGCGCCCTGACTAGCGGGAGGACTGAGCAGTTCTTC.

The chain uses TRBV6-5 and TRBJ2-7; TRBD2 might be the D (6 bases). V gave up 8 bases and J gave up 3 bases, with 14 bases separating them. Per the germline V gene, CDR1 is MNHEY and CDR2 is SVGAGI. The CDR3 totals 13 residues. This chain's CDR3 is CASSRDEFYEQYF. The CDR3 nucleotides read TGTGCCAGCTCGCGGGATGAATTCTACGAGCAGTACTTC.

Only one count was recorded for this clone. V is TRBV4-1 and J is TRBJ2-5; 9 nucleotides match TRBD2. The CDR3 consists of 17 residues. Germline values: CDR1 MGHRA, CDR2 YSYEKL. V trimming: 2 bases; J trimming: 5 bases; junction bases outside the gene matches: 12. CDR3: CASSQRKTGTSFETQYF. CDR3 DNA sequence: TGCGCCAGCAGCCAACGAAAAACCGGGACTAGCTTTGAGACCCAGTACTTC.